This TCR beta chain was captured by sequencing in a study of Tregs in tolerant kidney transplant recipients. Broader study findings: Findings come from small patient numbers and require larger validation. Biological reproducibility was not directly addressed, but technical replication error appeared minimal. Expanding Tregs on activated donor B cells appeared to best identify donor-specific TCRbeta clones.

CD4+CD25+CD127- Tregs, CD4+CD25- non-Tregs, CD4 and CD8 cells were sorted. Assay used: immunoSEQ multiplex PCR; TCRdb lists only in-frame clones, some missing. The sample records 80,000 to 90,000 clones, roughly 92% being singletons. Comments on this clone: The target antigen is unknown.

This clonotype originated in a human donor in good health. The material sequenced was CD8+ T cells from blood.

The CDR3 reads CASSYSSGGAVEQFF. The DNA for the CDR3 is TGTGCCAGCAGTTACTCCAGCGGGGGGGCCGTTGAGCAGTTCTTC. The rearrangement joins TRBV6-6 to TRBJ2-1, with 10 nucleotides matching TRBD2. From germline, CDR1 is MNHNY and CDR2 SVGAGI (reference sequence). The V and J ends lost 0 bases and 9 bases, in that order; junction bases with no gene match: 5. This CDR3 has 15 residues.